This T cell receptor (beta chain) was captured by sequencing in a study of blood T cell repertoires in COVID-19. Here immunoSEQ multiplex PCR was the method, and the copy in TCRdb shows in-frame clones only, minus some. This sample has under 350,000 clones, with about nine tenths found just once. This clone has only a few counts. Trimming removed 1 base at V and 7 bases at J, with 14 bases between. The CDR3 is 15 amino acids. Germline V gene sequence: CDR1 LGHDT, CDR2 YNNKEL (reference sequence). Material for sequencing was PBMCs or T cells enriched from blood (not recorded which). The V call is TRBV3-1 (or the pseudogene TRBV3-2), the J call TRBJ1-5; D remains unclear. This TCR was sampled from a woman between 18 and 29 years old who had recovered from COVID-19. DNA of the CDR3: TGTGCCAGCAGCCAAGGTTGGCGCCGGGTACAGCCCCAGCATTTT. Its translation: CASSQGWRRVQPQHF.